These 23 T cell receptor beta chains were all obtained from the same sample, sequenced in a study of blood T cell repertoires in COVID-19. Assay used: immunoSEQ multiplex PCR; TCRdb lists only in-frame clones, some missing. The sample includes about 190,000 clones, approximately 90% of them seen just once. The sample taken for sequencing was peripheral blood. The source is a man in his thirties or forties with acute or convalescent COVID-19.

Comments on this clone: Different DNA sequences within this sample yield the same CDR3. The chain joins TRBV6-6 to TRBJ1-5; D is undetermined. V dropped 7 bases and J dropped 1 base, with 8 bases sitting between them. The germline V gene encodes CDR1 MNHNY and CDR2 SVGAGI (reference sequence). The CDR3 runs to 13 residues. CDR3: CASMGGSNQPQHF. The CDR3 region has the DNA TGTGCCAGCATGGGAGGAAGCAATCAGCCCCAGCATTTT.

The chain carries TRBV27 and TRBJ2-3; 7 positions agree with TRBD2. The CDR3 contains 14 residues. Trimming at V came to 3 bases and at J to 2 bases, leaving 2 bases not matched to a gene. Germline lookup yields CDR1 MNHEY and CDR2 SMNVEV (reference sequence). CDR3 protein: CASSFLADTDTQYF. The CDR3 nucleotides read TGTGCCAGCAGTTTCCTAGCGGACACAGATACGCAGTATTTT.

The rearrangement links TRBV20-1 to TRBJ2-7, with D perhaps TRBD1 (6 bases). This CDR3 region has 14 residues. Trimming took 3 bases from V and 5 from J, leaving 17 bases between them. Germline lookup yields CDR1 DFQATT and CDR2 SNEGSKA (reference sequence). This chain's CDR3 is CSASGGAMNHEQYF. In DNA form, the CDR3 reads TGCAGTGCTAGTGGGGGCGCGATGAACCACGAGCAGTACTTC.

The chain carries TRBV5-1 and TRBJ1-3; the D gene is possibly TRBD1 (5 bases). This CDR3 contains 16 residues. Germline V lookup: CDR1 SGHRS, CDR2 YFSETQ. The V and J ends lost 0 bases and 4 bases respectively, with 14 bases between them. As DNA, the CDR3 is TGCGCCAGCAGCTTGGAAGGTGGGGCGCGCGGAAACACCATATATTTT. The encoded protein is CASSLEGGARGNTIYF.

This chain uses TRBV6-1 with TRBJ1-6, with D maybe TRBD1 (5 bases). Trimming shortened V by 2 bases and J by 8 bases, and 10 bases separated the two germline ends. The CDR3 loop spans 14 amino acids. Germline V gives CDR1 MNHNS, CDR2 SASEGT. The CDR3 DNA reads as TGTGCCAGCAGTGAAACTCGGGGGTATTCACCCCTCCACTTT. Amino acids: CASSETRGYSPLHF.

The chain combines TRBV3-1 (or the pseudogene TRBV3-2) with TRBJ1-4; a possible D gene is TRBD1 (6 bases). The CDR3 totals 15 residues. Trimming took off 4 bases at V and 2 bases at J, with 11 bases between the two ends. Germline assignment: CDR1 LGHDT and CDR2 YNNKEL (reference sequence). CDR3 DNA: TGTGCCAGCAGCCGTTCAACAGGGACTAATGAAAAACTGTTTTTT. It yields the protein CASSRSTGTNEKLFF.

The gene calls are TRBV2 and TRBJ1-2, with unresolved D. Germline CDR1 SNHLY, CDR2 FYNNEI. The CDR3 has 12 amino acids. V lost 7 bases and J 6 bases, leaving 12 bases between the germline ends. The CDR3 spells CASTRDRDGYTF. CDR3 bases: TGTGCCAGCACGAGAGATCGTGATGGCTACACCTTC.

CDR3: CAISRGGGSSYNSPLHF. The CDR3, as DNA: TGTGCCATCAGCCGGGGTGGGGGCAGTTCCTATAATTCACCCCTCCACTTT. The chain couples TRBV10-3 to TRBJ1-6; tentatively, D is TRBD1 (6 bases). Germline CDR1 ENHRY, CDR2 SYGVKD. The CDR3 sequence is 17 residues long. Trimming took 6 bases from V and 1 from J, leaving 16 bases between them.

The CDR3 sequence: CASSLFGTGGEQYF. CDR3 coding DNA: TGTGCCAGCAGCTTGTTCGGGACAGGAGGTGAGCAGTACTTC. This chain uses TRBV5-6 with TRBJ2-7, with 8 nucleotides matching TRBD1. CDR1 and CDR2 from the germline V gene are SGHDT and YYEEEE. CDR3 length equals 14 residues. V trimming: 1 base; J trimming: 7 bases; junction bases outside the gene matches: 7.

This rearrangement joins TRBV24-1 to TRBJ2-2; tentatively, D is TRBD2 (6 bases). There are 14 residues in the CDR3. Looked up from germline, CDR1 is KGHDR and CDR2 is SFDVKD. V lost 6 bases, J lost 4 bases, and 11 bases lay in between. The CDR3, as DNA: TGTGCCACCAGTCTCGGGGGAGTCACCGGGGAGCTGTTTTTT. Protein sequence: CATSLGGVTGELFF.

J is TRBJ2-7 and V is TRBV19, with TRBD1 identical over 8 bases. The germline V gene has CDR1 LNHDA and CDR2 SQIVND (reference sequence). This CDR3 has 14 residues. J gave up 1 base and V 7 bases, and 6 bases lay outside the gene matches. The CDR3 nucleotides read TGTGCCAGTACACGACAGGGGAGTTCCTACGAGCAGTACTTC. Its protein is CASTRQGSSYEQYF. The entire variable domain, with the rest obtained from reference TRBV19 and TRBJ2-7, is as follows: DGGITQSPKYLFRKEGQNVTLSCEQNLNHDAMYWYRQDPGQGLRLIYYSQIVNDFQKGDIAEGYSVSREKKESFPLTVTSAQKNPTAFYLCASTRQGSSYEQYFGPGTRLTVT.

In nucleotides, the CDR3 is TGTGCCAGTCGGGACAGGGTTACAGATACGCAGTATTTT. Translation: CASRDRVTDTQYF. J is TRBJ2-3 and V is TRBV19; 9 nucleotides align to TRBD1. The V segment lost 8 bases and the J segment 3 bases; nucleotides outside the gene matches: 3. Germline V gene data show CDR1 as LNHDA and CDR2 as SQIVND (reference sequence). The CDR3 consists of 13 residues.

In nucleotides, the CDR3 is TGCAGTGCCCCCCGAGATTTAGGCTACACCTTC. Amino acids: CSAPRDLGYTF. The V and J genes are TRBV20-1 and TRBJ1-2; D is ambiguous. The length of the CDR3 is 11 residues. Germline loops: CDR1 DFQATT, CDR2 SNEGSKA (reference sequence). Trimming removed 6 bases from V and 8 bases from J, with 13 bases in between.

As regards this clone: This specimen includes other DNA sequences encoding the same CDR3. The rearrangement uses TRBV2 and TRBJ2-5; 8 nucleotides line up with TRBD1. The CDR3 extends over 13 amino acids. The V segment lost 6 bases and the J segment 4 bases; nucleotides outside the gene matches: 4. Germline-derived CDR1 and CDR2 are SNHLY and FYNNEI. The CDR3 sequence is CASRTGVRETQYF. The CDR3 DNA reads as TGTGCCAGCAGGACAGGGGTGAGAGAGACCCAGTACTTC.

The genes are TRBV12-3 or TRBV12-4 and TRBJ1-1, with a possible D match to TRBD1 (5 bases). V lost 8 bases, J lost 7 bases, and 11 bases lay in between. The CDR3 loop spans 11 amino acids. The CDR3 nucleotides read TGTGCCAGCCCCATGGGGGGTGAAGCTTTCTTT. This translates into CASPMGGEAFF.

The V call is TRBV6-6, the J call TRBJ1-4, with 7 bases fitting TRBD1. With V trimmed by 10 bases and J by 6 bases, 8 bases remained unmatched. Looked up from germline, CDR1 is MNHNY and CDR2 is SVGAGI (reference sequence). This CDR3 contains 13 residues. This chain's CDR3 is CAIQTGSHEKLFF. The CDR3 DNA follows: TGTGCCATCCAGACAGGGTCACATGAAAAACTGTTTTTT.

The V call is TRBV9, the J call TRBJ2-3; D is uncertain. There are 15 residues in the CDR3. The germline V and J ends were trimmed by 4 bases and 2 bases, with 14 bases remaining between them. Germline V lookup: CDR1 SGDLS, CDR2 YYNGEE. The CDR3 region is CASSPRYRVTDTQYF. CDR3 nucleotide sequence: TGTGCCAGCAGCCCACGTTACCGGGTCACAGATACGCAGTATTTT.

This CDR3 is CASSLPGQPYEQYF. The CDR3 nucleotides are TGTGCCAGCTCCCTACCGGGACAGCCCTACGAGCAGTACTTC. The chain links TRBV18 to TRBJ2-7; the match to TRBD1 covers 7 bases. The V and J ends lost 6 bases and 2 bases, in that order; junction bases with no gene match: 7. Per the germline V gene, CDR1 is KGHSH and CDR2 is LQKENI. The CDR3 extends over 14 amino acids.

The chain joins TRBV6-5 to TRBJ1-2; tentatively, D is TRBD1 (6 bases). In germline, CDR1 is MNHEY, CDR2 SVGAGI. The CDR3 spans 13 residues. Trimming took 2 bases from V and 4 from J, leaving 8 bases between them. The CDR3 loop reads CASSYRGIYGYTF. For the CDR3, the DNA is TGTGCCAGCAGTTACAGGGGGATCTATGGCTACACCTTC.

The chain employs TRBV9 and TRBJ1-2; 10 bases fit TRBD1. Germline V CDR1 and CDR2: SGDLS, YYNGEE. This CDR3 comprises 15 residues. J lost 1 base, V lost 5 bases, and 5 bases had no gene match. The CDR3 loop is CASSAGQGGNYGYTF. In DNA form, the CDR3 reads TGTGCCAGCAGTGCCGGACAGGGGGGTAACTATGGCTACACCTTC.

The chain is built from TRBV28 and TRBJ2-1; 12 bases are shared with TRBD1. The CDR3 has 16 amino acids. Germline V CDR1 and CDR2: MDHEN, SYDVKM. V shed 7 bases, J shed 12 bases, and the junction held 16 bases outside the gene matches. The CDR3 DNA follows: TGTGCCAGCAACATACCGGGACAGGGGGCGTTTAAAAGGCAGTTCTTC. This translates into CASNIPGQGAFKRQFF. The variable domain in full, with the rest retrieved from reference TRBV28 and TRBJ2-1, is DVKVTQSSRYLVKRTGEKVFLECVQDMDHENMFWYRQDPGLGLRLIYFSYDVKMKEKGDIPEGYSVSREKKERFSLILESASTNQTSMYLCASNIPGQGAFKRQFFGPGTRLTVL.

The rearrangement links TRBV29-1 to TRBJ1-1; 10 bases align to TRBD1. Germline lookup yields CDR1 SQVTM and CDR2 ANQGSEA. CDR3 size: 12 residues. Trimming removed 8 bases from V and 4 bases from J; junction bases left unmatched: 4. In DNA, the CDR3 is TGCAGCCCAGACAGGGGGCCCACTGAAGCTTTCTTT. Protein product: CSPDRGPTEAFF.

V gene TRBV28 combines with J gene TRBJ1-4; D unclear. V lost 5 bases, J lost 2 bases, and 6 bases lay in between. CDR3 length equals 13 residues. Per germline, CDR1 MDHEN and CDR2 SYDVKM. Here the CDR3 DNA reads TGTGCCAGCAGTGTGTATACTAATGAAAAACTGTTTTTT. It is translated as CASSVYTNEKLFF. The entire variable domain, with the rest obtained from reference TRBV28 and TRBJ1-4, is as follows: DVKVTQSSRYLVKRTGEKVFLECVQDMDHENMFWYRQDPGLGLRLIYFSYDVKMKEKGDIPEGYSVSREKKERFSLILESASTNQTSMYLCASSVYTNEKLFFGSGTQLSVL.